The 2 T cell receptor beta chains presented below share a single source sample, sequenced in a study of cytomegalovirus exposure and HLA in healthy donors (TCRdb year 2017). The library was prepared using the immunoSEQ multiplex PCR assay. A mixture of 60 forward primers for TCR Vbeta segments and 13 reverse primers for TCR Jbeta segments was used in the multiplex PCR. Sourced from immuneACCESS, this table was stored by TCRdb with only in-frame sequences that have V and J called. A share of the clones is absent; for the studies checked, an unresolved V gene accounts for under half, and the remainder has no known explanation. The table held for this sample gives 200,000 to 250,000 clones. About 1% of the sample is in the top ten clones. The sample comprised PBMCs. Every receptor here comes from a girl aged 2-9 years in good health and CMV-seropositive.

This chain links TRBV27 with TRBJ1-1; 12 bases match TRBD1. The CDR3 spans 15 residues. With V trimmed by 5 bases and J by 6 bases, 7 bases remained unmatched. The germline CDR1 and CDR2 sequences are MNHEY and SMNVEV (reference sequence). The CDR3 loop is CASSPGTGGFAEAFF. In DNA, the CDR3 is TGTGCCAGCAGTCCCGGGACAGGGGGCTTTGCTGAAGCTTTCTTT.

V and J are TRBV4-2 and TRBJ2-1, with 8 bases aligning to TRBD2. This CDR3 is built from 17 residues. V was clipped by 1 base and J by 3 bases; unmatched bases: 8. In germline, CDR1 is LGHNA, CDR2 YNFKEQ. The DNA of the CDR3 is TGTGCCAGCAGCCAAGTCGGGAGCGGGAGCGGCTACAATGAGCAGTTCTTC. This encodes CASSQVGSGSGYNEQFF.